The present T cell receptor beta chain was sequenced within a study of identifying expanded T cells in peripheral blood. Study-wide findings and caveats: Technical replicates showed roughly 1.2 changed clones; roughly two weeks around 15; four weeks 19. Two-week clone count variance significantly increased as total template count grew.

Germline V gives CDR1 SGHTS, CDR2 YDEGEE. The germline V and J ends were trimmed by 1 base and 7 bases, with 9 bases remaining between them. The CDR3 extends over 13 amino acids. TCRdb's copy holds only in-frame clones and misses some; the assay was immunoSEQ multiplex PCR. This table has 70,000 to 95,000 clones, roughly 89% appearing once. Of note for this clone: The antigen remains unidentified.

Healthy donors had no documented immune events, such as infections, while sampled. The chain is built from TRBV5-8 and TRBJ1-3; D uncertain. Sample: blood. The TCR was taken from a person between 18 and 75 years old in good health. This CDR3 reads CASSLLSGNTIYF. The CDR3 bases are TGTGCCAGCAGCTTGCTATCGGGGAACACCATATATTTT.